The T cell receptor beta chain described here comes from a study of blood T cell repertoires in COVID-19. Study context: Material from acute and convalescent COVID-19 was sourced from the United States, Italy and Spain. PBMCs, B-cell-depleted T cells, or T cells were the source of the cDNA or gDNA that made up the material.

Authors' methods: Quantification of nucleated cells was approximated via reference gene primer amplification. TCRdb's table, derived via immunoSEQ multiplex PCR, lists solely in-frame clones and lacks some. V, J and clone size reflect that table, while D and trimming were determined from the DNA. The sample includes 55,000 or so clones, under 85% seen only once; the top ten take 3% to 3.5%. The CDR3 runs to 14 residues. Germline assignment: CDR1 MDHEN and CDR2 SYDVKM. V was pared by 5 bases and J by 2 bases, with 9 bases between. Material: peripheral blood. This sequence joins TRBV28 and TRBJ1-4, with unresolved D. This clonotype originated in a man aged 55-75 years with acute or convalescent COVID-19. Written as DNA, the CDR3 is TGTGCCAGCAGTCCCCCCGGGACTAATGAAAAACTGTTTTTT. Translating gives CASSPPGTNEKLFF.